This TCR beta chain was observed in a study of T cells in Graves' hyperthyroidism and ophthalmopathy. Amplified TCR beta CDR3 regions came from RNA transcripts. HTBI primers were used for first-round RT-PCR of the TCR CDR3. TCRdb re-called the multiplex PCR reads through MiXCR, storing one row per CDR3 protein. The sample has 450,000 to 700,000 distinct CDR3 sequences; about 45% are singletons. This clonotype was seen ten or more times. Patients were excluded because of uncontrolled infection, other autoimmune disease, pregnancy or lactation. Specimen: peripheral blood or thyroid tissue (not recorded which). The TCR was taken from an adult woman with Graves' disease, either hyperthyroidism or ophthalmopathy (not recorded which).

The CDR3 DNA is TGTGCCAGCAGTTTAGACGGATCACCCCTCCACTTT. This codes for CASSLDGSPLHF. The chain combines TRBV27 with TRBJ1-6; D gene ambiguous. V dropped 2 bases and J dropped 10 bases, with 6 bases sitting between them. The CDR3 consists of 12 residues. CDR1 and CDR2 from the germline V gene are MNHEY and SMNVEV (reference sequence).